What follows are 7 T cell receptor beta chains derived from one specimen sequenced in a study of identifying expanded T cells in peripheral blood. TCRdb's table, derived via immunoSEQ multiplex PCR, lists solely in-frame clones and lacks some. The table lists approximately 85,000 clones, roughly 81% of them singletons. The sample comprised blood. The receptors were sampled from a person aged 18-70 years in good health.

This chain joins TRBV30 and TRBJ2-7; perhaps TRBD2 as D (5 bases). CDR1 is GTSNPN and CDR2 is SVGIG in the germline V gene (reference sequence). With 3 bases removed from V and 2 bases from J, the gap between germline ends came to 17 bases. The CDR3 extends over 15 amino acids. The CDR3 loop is CAWRGGRTGTYEQYF. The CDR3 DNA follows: TGTGCCTGGAGGGGTGGCCGCACGGGGACCTACGAGCAGTACTTC.

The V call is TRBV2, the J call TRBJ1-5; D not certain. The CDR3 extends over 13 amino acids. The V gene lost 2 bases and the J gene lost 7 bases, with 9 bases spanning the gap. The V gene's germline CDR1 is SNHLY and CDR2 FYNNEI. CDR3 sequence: CASSEFGVQPQHF. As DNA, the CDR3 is TGTGCCAGCAGTGAATTCGGGGTCCAGCCCCAGCATTTT.

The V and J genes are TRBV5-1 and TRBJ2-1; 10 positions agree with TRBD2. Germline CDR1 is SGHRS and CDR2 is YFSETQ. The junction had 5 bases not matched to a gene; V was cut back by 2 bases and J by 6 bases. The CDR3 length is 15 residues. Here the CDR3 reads CASSLLAGSVNEQFF. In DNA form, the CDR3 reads TGCGCCAGCAGCTTACTAGCGGGGAGTGTCAATGAGCAGTTCTTC.

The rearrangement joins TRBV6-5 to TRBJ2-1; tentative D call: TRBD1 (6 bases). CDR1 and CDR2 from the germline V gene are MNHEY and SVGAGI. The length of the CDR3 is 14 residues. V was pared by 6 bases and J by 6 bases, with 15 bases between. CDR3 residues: CASSTLKGGNEQFF. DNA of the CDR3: TGTGCCAGCAGCACACTAAAAGGGGGCAATGAGCAGTTCTTC.

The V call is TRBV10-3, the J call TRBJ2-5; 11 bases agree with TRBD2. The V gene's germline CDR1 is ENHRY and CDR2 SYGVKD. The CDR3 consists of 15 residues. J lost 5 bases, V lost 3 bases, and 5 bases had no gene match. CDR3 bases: TGTGCCATCAGTGACACTAGCGGGAGTATGGAGACCCAGTACTTC. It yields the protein CAISDTSGSMETQYF.

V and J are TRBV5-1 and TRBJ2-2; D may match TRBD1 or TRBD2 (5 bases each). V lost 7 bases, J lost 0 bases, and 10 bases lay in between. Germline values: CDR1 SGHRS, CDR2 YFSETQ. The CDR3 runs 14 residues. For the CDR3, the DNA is TGCGCCAGCTCCGGGACGGCGAACACCGGGGAGCTGTTTTTT. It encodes CASSGTANTGELFF.

The CDR3 loop reads CASSVGVTTTDTQYF. The CDR3 DNA is TGTGCCAGCAGCGTAGGGGTCACCACTACAGATACGCAGTATTTT. The chain couples TRBV9 to TRBJ2-3, with D hard to call. The V gene lost 0 bases and the J gene lost 3 bases, with 11 bases spanning the gap. The CDR3 length is 15 residues. Germline CDR1 SGDLS, CDR2 YYNGEE.